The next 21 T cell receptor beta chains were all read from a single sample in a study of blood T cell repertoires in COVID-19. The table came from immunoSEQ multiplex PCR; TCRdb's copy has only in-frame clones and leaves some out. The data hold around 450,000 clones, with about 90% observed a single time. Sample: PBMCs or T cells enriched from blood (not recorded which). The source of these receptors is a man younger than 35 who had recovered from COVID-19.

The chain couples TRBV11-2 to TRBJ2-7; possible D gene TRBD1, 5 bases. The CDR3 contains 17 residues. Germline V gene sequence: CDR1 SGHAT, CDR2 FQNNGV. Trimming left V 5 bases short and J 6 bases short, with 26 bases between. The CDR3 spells CASSPLGAARGAPEQYF. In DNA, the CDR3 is TGTGCCAGCAGCCCCCTTGGGGCGGCTAGAGGAGCGCCCGAGCAGTACTTC.

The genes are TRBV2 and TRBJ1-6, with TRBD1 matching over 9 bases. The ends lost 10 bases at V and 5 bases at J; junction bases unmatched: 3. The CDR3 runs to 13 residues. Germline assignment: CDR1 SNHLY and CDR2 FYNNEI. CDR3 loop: CATRDRDNSPLHF. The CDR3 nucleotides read TGTGCCACCCGGGACAGGGATAATTCACCCCTCCACTTT.

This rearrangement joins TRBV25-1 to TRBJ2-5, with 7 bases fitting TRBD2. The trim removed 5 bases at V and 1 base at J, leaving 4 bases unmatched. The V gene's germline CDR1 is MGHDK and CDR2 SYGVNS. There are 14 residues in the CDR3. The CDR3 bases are TGTGCCAGCAGTCCCGGGGGGTTCCAAGAGACCCAGTACTTC. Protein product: CASSPGGFQETQYF.

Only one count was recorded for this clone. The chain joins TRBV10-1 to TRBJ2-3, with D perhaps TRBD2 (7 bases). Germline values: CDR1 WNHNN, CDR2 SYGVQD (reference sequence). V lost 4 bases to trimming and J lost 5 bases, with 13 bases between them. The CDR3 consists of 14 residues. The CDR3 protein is CASSGGGVEDTQYF. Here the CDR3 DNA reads TGCGCCAGCAGTGGGGGGGGCGTTGAAGATACGCAGTATTTT.

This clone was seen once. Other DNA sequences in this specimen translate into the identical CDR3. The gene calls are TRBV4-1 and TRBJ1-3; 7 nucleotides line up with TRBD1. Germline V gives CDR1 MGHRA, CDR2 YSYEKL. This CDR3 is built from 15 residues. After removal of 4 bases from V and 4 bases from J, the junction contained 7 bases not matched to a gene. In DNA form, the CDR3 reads TGCGCCAGCAGCCCCTTACAGGGGCCGGGAAACACCATATATTTT. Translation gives CASSPLQGPGNTIYF.

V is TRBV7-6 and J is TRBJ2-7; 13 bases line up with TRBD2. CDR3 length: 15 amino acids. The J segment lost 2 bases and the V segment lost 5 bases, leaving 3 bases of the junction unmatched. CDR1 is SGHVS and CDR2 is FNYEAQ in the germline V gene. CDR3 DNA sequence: TGTGCCAGCAGCGGGACTAGCGGGAATCCCTACGAGCAGTACTTC. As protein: CASSGTSGNPYEQYF.

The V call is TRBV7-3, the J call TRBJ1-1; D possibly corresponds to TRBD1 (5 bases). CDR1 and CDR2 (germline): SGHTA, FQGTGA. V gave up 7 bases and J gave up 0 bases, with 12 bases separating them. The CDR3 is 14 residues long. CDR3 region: CASTTGDLNTEAFF. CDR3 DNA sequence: TGTGCCAGCACCACGGGGGATCTGAACACTGAAGCTTTCTTT.

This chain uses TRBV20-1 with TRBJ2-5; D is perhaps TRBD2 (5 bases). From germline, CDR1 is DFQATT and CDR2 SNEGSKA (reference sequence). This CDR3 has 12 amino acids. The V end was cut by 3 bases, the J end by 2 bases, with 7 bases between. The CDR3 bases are TGCAGTGCTAGTGGCGGGCAAGAGACCCAGTACTTC. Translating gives CSASGGQETQYF.

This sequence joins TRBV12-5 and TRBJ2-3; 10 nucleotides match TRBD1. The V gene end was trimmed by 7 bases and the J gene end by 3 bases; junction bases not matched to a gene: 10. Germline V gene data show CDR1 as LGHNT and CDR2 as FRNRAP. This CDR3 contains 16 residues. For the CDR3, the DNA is TGTGCTAGTGCCGAACCCGGGACAGGGGCAACAGATACGCAGTATTTT. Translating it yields CASAEPGTGATDTQYF.

This CDR3 is CASSLAEGARNYGYTF. The CDR3 DNA is TGTGCCAGCAGCTTAGCGGAGGGGGCGAGGAACTATGGCTACACCTTC. J is TRBJ1-2 and V is TRBV7-8; 7 nucleotides match TRBD1. This CDR3 comprises 16 residues. The V gene end was trimmed by 0 bases and the J gene end by 2 bases; junction bases not matched to a gene: 6. CDR1 and CDR2 from the germline V gene are SGHVS and FQNEAQ.

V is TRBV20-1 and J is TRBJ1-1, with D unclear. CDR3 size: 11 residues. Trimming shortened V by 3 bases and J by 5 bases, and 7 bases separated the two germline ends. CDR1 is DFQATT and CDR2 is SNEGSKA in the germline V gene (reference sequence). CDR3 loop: CSARTPTEAFF. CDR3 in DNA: TGCAGTGCTAGGACACCGACTGAAGCTTTCTTT.

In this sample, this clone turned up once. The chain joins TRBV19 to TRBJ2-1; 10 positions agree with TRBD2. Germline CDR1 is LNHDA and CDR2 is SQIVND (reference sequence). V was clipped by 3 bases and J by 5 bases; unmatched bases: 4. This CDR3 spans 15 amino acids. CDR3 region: CASSIERGGHNEQFF. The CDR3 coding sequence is TGTGCCAGTAGTATCGAGCGGGGGGGCCACAATGAGCAGTTCTTC.

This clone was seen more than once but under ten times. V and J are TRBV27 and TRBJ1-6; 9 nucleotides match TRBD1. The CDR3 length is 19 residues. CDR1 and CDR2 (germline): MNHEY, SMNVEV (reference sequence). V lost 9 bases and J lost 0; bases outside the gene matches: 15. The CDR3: CASIPTGTGRRSYNSPLHF. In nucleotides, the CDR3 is TGTGCCAGTATACCTACCGGGACAGGGAGACGCTCCTATAATTCACCCCTCCACTTT.

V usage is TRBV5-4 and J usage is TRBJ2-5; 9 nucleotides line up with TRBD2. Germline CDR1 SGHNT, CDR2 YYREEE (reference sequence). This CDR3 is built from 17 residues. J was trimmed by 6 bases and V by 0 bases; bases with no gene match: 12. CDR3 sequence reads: CASSLAKTVAGVKTQYF. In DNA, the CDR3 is TGTGCCAGCAGCTTGGCCAAGACAGTAGCGGGAGTTAAGACCCAGTACTTC.

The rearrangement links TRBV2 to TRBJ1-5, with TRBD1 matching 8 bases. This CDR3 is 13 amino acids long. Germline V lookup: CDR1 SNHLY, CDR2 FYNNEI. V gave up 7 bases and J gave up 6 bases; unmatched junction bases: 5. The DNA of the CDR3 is TGTGCCAGCAACGGACAGGGTACTCAGCCCCAGCATTTT. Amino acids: CASNGQGTQPQHF.

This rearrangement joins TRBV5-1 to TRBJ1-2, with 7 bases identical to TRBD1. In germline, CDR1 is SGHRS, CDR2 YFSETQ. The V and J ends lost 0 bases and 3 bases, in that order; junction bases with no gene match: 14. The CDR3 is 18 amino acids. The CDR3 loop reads CASSLVGTEKTSDYGYTF. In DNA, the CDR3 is TGCGCCAGCAGCTTGGTAGGGACAGAAAAAACTTCGGACTATGGCTACACCTTC.

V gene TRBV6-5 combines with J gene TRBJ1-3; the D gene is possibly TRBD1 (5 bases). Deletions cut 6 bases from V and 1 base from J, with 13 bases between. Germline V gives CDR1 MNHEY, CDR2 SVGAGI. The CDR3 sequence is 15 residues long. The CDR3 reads CASRHQGFSGNTIYF. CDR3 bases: TGTGCCAGCAGACATCAGGGATTTTCTGGAAACACCATATATTTT.

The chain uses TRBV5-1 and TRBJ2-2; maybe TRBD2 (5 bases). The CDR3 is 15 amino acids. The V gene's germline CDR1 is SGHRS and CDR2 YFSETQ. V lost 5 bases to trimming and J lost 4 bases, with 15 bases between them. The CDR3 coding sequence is TGCGCCAGCAGAAGCCTACGGGGAATCACCGGGGAGCTGTTTTTT. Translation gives CASRSLRGITGELFF. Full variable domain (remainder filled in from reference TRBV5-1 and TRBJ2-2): KAGVTQTPRYLIKTRGQQVTLSCSPISGHRSVSWYQQTPGQGLQFLFEYFSETQRNKGNFPGRFSGRQFSNSRSEMNVSTLELGDSALYLCASRSLRGITGELFFGEGSRLTVL.

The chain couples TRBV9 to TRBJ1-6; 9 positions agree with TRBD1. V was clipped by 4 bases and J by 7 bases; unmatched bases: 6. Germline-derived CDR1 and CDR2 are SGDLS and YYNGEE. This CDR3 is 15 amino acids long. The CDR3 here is CASSRGGQGNSPLHF. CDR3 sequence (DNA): TGTGCCAGCAGCCGAGGGGGACAGGGAAATTCACCCCTCCACTTT. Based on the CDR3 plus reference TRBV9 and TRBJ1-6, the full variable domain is DSGVTQTPKHLITATGQRVTLRCSPRSGDLSVYWYQQSLDQGLQFLIQYYNGEERAKGNILERFSAQQFPDLHSELNLSSLELGDSALYFCASSRGGQGNSPLHFGNGTRLTVT.

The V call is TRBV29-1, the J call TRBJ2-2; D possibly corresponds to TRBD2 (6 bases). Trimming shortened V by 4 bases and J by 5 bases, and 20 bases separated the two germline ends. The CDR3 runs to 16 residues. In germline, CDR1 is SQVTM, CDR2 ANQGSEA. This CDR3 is CSVVPLEGFRTGELFF. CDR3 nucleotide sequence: TGCAGCGTTGTTCCTTTGGAGGGCTTTAGAACCGGGGAGCTGTTTTTT.

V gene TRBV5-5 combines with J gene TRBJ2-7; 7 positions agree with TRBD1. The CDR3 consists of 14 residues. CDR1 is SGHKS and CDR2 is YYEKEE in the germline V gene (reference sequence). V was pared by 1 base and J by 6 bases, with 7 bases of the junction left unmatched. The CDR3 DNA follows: TGTGCCAGCAGCTTGAGCAGGGGGTTGGTCGAGCAGTACTTC. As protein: CASSLSRGLVEQYF.